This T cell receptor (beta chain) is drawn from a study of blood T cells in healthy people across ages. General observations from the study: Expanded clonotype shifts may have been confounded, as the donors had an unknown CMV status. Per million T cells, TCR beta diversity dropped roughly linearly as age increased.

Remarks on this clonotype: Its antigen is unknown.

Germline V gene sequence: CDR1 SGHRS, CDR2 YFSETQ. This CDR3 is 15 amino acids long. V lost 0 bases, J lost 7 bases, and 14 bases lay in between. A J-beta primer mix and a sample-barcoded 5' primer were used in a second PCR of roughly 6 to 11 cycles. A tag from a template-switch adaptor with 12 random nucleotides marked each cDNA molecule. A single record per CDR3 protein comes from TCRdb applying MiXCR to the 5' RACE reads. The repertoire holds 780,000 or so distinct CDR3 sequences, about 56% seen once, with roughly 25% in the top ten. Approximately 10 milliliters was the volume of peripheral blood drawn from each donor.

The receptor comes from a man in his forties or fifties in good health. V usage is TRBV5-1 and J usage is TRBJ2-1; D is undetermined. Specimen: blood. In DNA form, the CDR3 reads TGCGCCAGCAGCTTGGGGCCAGTGATGGCGAATGAGCAGTTCTTC. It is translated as CASSLGPVMANEQFF.